This T cell receptor (beta chain) is drawn from a study of blood T cells in healthy people across ages. Study summary: About one barcoded beta molecule per two T cells was captured by template switching. Study results and caveats: The unknown donor CMV status may have confounded expanded clonotype changes.

CDR3 length: 18 amino acids. In the case of this clonotype: As yet, its antigen is unknown.

Extractions gave at least 6 micrograms of total RNA per sample. A second PCR of roughly 7 to 11 cycles used a sample-barcoded 5' primer and a J-beta primer mix. TCRdb redid the calling of the 5' RACE reads with MiXCR, one entry per CDR3 protein. The table lists 1.4 million or so distinct CDR3 sequences, roughly 43% of them singletons. The sample consisted of blood. The clonotype comes from a woman aged 18-30 years in good health. This chain links TRBV21-1 with TRBJ2-1; the D call in the table, TRBD2, was not verified against the DNA. TRBV21-1 corresponds to a pseudogene. The CDR3 reads CASSKGPPLSGPTNEQFF. The CDR3 DNA follows: TGTGCCAGCAGCAAAGGGCCCCCGCTTAGCGGGCCAACTAATGAGCAGTTCTTC.